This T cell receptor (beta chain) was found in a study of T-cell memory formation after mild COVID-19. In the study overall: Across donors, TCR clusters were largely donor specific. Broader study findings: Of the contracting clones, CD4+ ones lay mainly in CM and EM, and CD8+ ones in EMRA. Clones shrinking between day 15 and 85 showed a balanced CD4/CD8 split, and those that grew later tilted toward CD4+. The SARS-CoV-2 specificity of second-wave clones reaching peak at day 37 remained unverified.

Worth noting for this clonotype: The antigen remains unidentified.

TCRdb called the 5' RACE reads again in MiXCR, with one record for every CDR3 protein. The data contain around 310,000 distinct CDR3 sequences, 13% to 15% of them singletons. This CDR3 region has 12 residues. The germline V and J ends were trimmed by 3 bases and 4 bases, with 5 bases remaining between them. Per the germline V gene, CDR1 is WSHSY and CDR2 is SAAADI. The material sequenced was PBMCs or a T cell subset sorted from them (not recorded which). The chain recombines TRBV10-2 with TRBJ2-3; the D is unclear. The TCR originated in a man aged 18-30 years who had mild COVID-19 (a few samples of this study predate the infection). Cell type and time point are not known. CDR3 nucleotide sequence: TGCGCCAGCAGTGAATCGCCAGATACGCAGTATTTT. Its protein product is CASSESPDTQYF.